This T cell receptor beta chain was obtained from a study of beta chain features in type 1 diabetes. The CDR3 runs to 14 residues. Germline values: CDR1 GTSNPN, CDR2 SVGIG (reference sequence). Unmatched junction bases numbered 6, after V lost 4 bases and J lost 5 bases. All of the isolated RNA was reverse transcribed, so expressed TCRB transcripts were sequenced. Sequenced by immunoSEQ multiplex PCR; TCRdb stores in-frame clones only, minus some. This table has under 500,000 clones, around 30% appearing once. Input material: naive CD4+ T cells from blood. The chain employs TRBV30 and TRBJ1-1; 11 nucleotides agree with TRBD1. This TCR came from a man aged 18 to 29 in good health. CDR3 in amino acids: CAWTGQGAGTEAFF. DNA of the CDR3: TGTGCCTGGACCGGACAGGGGGCAGGAACTGAAGCTTTCTTT.